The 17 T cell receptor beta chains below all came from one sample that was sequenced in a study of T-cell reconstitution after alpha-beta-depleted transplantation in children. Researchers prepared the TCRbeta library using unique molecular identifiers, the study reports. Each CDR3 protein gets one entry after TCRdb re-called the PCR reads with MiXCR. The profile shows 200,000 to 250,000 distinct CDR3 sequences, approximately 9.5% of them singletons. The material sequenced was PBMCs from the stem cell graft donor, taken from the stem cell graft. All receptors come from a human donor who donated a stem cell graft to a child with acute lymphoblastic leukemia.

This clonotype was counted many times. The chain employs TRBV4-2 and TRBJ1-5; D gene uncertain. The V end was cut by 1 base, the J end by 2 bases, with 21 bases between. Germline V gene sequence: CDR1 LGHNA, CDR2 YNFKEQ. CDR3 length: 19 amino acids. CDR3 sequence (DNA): TGTGCCAGCAGCCAAGGGGTGCTCCAGGACCCCACGGGCAATCAGCCCCAGCATTTT. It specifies CASSQGVLQDPTGNQPQHF.

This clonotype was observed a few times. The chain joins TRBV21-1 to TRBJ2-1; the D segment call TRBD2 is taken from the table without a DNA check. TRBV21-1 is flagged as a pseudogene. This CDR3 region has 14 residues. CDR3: CASSMPRLAGEQFF. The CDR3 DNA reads TGTGCCAGCAGCATGCCGAGGCTAGCAGGTGAGCAGTTCTTC.

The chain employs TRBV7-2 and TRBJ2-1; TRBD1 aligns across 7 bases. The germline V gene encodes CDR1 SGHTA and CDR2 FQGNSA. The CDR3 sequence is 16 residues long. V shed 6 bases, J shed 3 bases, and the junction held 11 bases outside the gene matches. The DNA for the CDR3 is TGTGCCAGCAGTTTAAGATCTACAGGGGTCTACAATGAGCAGTTCTTC. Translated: CASSLRSTGVYNEQFF.

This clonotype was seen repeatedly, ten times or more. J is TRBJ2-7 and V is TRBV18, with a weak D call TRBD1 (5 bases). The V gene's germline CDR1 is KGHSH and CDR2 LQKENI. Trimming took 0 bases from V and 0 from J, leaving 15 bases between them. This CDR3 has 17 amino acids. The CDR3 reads CASSPPPAGKSSYEQYF. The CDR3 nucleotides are TGTGCCAGCTCACCACCCCCAGCAGGGAAGAGCTCCTACGAGCAGTACTTC.

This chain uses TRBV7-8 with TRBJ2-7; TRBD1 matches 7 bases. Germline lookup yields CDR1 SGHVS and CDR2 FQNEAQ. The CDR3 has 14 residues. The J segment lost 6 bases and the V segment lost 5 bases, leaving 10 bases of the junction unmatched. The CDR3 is CASSKQGSSGEQYF. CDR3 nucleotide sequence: TGTGCCAGCAGCAAACAGGGGTCGTCGGGCGAGCAGTACTTC.

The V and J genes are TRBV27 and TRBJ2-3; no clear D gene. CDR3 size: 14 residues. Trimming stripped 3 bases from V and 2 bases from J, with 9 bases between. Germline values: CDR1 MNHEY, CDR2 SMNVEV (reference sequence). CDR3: CASSFDLPTDTQYF. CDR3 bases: TGTGCCAGCAGTTTCGACTTACCCACAGATACGCAGTATTTT.

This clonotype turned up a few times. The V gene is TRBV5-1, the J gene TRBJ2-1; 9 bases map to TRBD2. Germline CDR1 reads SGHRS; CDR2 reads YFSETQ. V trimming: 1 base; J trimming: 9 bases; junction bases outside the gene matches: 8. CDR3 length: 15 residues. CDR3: CASSLKASGESEQFF. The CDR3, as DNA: TGCGCCAGCAGCTTGAAGGCTAGCGGGGAGTCTGAGCAGTTCTTC.

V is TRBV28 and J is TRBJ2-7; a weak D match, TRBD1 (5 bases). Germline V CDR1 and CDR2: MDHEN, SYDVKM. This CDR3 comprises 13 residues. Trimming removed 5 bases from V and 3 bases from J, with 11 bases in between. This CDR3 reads CASSTQEFYEQYF. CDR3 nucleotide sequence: TGTGCCAGCAGTACACAGGAATTCTACGAGCAGTACTTC.

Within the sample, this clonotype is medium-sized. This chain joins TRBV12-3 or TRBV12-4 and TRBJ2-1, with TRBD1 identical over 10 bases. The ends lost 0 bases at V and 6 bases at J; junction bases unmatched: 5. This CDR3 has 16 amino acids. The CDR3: CASSLAPGQGRNEQFF. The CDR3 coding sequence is TGTGCCAGCAGTTTAGCTCCGGGACAGGGGCGCAATGAGCAGTTCTTC.

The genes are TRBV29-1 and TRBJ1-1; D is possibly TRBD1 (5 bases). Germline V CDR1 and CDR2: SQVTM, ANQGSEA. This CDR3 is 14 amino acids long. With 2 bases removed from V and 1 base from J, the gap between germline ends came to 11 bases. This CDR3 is CSVERRGWNTEAFF. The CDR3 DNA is TGCAGCGTTGAAAGGAGGGGATGGAACACTGAAGCTTTCTTT.

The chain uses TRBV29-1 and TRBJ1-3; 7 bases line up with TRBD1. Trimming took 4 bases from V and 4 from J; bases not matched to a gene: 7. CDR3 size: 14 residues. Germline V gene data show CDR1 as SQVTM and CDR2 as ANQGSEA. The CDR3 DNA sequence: TGCAGCGTTGTCCGGACAGGACGAGGAAACACCATATATTTT. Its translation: CSVVRTGRGNTIYF.

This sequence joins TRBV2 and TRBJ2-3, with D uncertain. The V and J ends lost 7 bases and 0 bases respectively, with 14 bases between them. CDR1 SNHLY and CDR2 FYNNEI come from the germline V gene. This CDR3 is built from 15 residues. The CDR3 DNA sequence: TGTGCCAGCACGGAGACCGTGACTAGCACAGATACGCAGTATTTT. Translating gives CASTETVTSTDTQYF.

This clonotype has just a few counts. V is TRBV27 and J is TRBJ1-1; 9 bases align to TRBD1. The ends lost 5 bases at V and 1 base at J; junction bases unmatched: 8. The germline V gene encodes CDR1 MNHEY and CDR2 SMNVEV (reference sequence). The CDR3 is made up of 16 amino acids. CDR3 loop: CASSKNRGLGNTEAFF. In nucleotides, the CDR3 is TGTGCCAGCAGTAAAAACAGGGGGCTTGGGAACACTGAAGCTTTCTTT.

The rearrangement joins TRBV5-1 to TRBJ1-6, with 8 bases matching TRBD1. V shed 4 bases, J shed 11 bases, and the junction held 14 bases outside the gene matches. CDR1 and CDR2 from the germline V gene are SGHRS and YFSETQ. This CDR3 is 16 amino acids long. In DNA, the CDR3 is TGCGCCAGCAGCCCGGGGACAGGAGACCTAAGGACACCCCTCCACTTT. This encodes CASSPGTGDLRTPLHF. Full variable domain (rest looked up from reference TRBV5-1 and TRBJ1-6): KAGVTQTPRYLIKTRGQQVTLSCSPISGHRSVSWYQQTPGQGLQFLFEYFSETQRNKGNFPGRFSGRQFSNSRSEMNVSTLELGDSALYLCASSPGTGDLRTPLHFGNGTRLTVT.

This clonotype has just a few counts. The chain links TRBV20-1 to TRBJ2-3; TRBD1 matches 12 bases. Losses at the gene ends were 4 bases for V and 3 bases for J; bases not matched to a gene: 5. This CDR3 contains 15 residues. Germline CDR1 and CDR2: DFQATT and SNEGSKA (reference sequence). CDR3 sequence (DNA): TGCAGTGCTACCCCGGGACAGGGGGCAACAGATACGCAGTATTTT. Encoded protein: CSATPGQGATDTQYF.

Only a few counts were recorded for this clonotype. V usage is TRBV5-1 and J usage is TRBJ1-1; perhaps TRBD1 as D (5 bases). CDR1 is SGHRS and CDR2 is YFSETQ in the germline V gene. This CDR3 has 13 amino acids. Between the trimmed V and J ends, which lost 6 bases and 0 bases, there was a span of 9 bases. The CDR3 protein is CASKGTMNTEAFF. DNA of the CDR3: TGCGCCAGCAAGGGGACGATGAACACTGAAGCTTTCTTT.

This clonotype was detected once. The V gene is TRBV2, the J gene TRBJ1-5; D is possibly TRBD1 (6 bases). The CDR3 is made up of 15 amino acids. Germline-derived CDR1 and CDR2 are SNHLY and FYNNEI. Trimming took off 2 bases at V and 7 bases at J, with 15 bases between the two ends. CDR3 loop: CASSEYPIGGQPQHF. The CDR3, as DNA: TGTGCCAGCAGTGAATACCCGATAGGGGGGCAGCCCCAGCATTTT.